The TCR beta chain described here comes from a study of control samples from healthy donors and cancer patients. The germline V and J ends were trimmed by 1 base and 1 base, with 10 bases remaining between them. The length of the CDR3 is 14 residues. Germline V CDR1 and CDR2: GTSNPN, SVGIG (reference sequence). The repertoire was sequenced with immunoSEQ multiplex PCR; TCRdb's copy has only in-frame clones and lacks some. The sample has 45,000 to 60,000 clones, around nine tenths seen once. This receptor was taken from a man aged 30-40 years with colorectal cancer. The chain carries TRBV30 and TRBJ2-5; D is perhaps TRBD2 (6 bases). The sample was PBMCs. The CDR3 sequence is CAWSEGTPQETQYF. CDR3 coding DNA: TGTGCCTGGAGTGAAGGGACTCCCCAAGAGACCCAGTACTTC.